Sequencing of this T cell receptor beta chain was carried out in a study of T cell repertoires in cytomegalovirus infection. Study-level background: It can be stated that public TCR beta signatures indicated CMV infection as well as a matching HLA type.

Each CDR3 protein is one row after TCRdb ran MiXCR on the reads. This repertoire shows roughly 500,000 distinct CDR3 sequences, roughly a third found once; its top ten account for around a sixth. The CDR3 extends over 16 amino acids. The germline V gene has CDR1 KGHDR and CDR2 SFDVKD. Unmatched junction bases numbered 7, after V lost 4 bases and J lost 4 bases. This clonotype was seen a few times. Its antigen is still unknown. J is TRBJ2-3 and V is TRBV24-1, with 10 positions matching TRBD2. This receptor was obtained from a human donor in good health (CMV status not recorded). Some clones in this sample may be carry-over from other donors' samples. This specimen was cultured PBMCs, taken from culture after CMV antigen stimulation. The CDR3 DNA reads TGTGCCACCAGTGACCCCTTAGCGGGAGGATCAGATACGCAGTATTTT. Translation: CATSDPLAGGSDTQYF.